The entry below describes one T cell receptor (beta chain). What it binds is not known. In the naive CD8 group, cells lacked CD45RO and were positively selected for CCR7, so terminally differentiated effector memory CD45RA+ cells were left out. The V and J ends lost 1 base and 4 bases respectively, with 14 bases between them. The germline V gene has CDR1 LNHDA and CDR2 SQIVND (reference sequence). The CDR3 is made up of 15 amino acids. This sample stems from a study of shared clonotypes between healthy human individuals. Regarding the study as a whole: Generally, estimated richness proved larger in naive subsets than it did in memory subsets.

The data were produced by immunoSEQ multiplex PCR, yet TCRdb's version contains in-frame clones alone and is incomplete. The table includes about 2.1 million clones, 90% to 95% detected once. The sequenced sample was naive CD8+ T cells from PBMCs. The source of this sequence is a man between 18 and 29 years old in good health. Some clones in this sample may be carry-over from other donors' samples. V and J are TRBV19 and TRBJ2-7; perhaps TRBD2 as D (7 bases). CDR3 loop: CASSIGSGGEYEQYF. In nucleotides, the CDR3 is TGTGCCAGTAGTATAGGTTCGGGGGGCGAGTACGAGCAGTACTTC.